This note documents a single T cell receptor beta chain sequence. Study processing details: Reference gene primers were amplified, and this amplification served to estimate nucleated cell counts. Only in-frame clones appear in the TCRdb table, and some are missing; sequencing was by immunoSEQ multiplex PCR. From that table come the V and J calls and clone size; the DNA was used to work out D and trimming. Of roughly 200,000 clones in the sample, around 84% were seen once. The data originate from a study of blood T cell repertoires in COVID-19. Study-level background: Sources were T cells, B-cell-depleted T cells, or PBMCs; the material itself was cDNA or gDNA.

The CDR3 length is 13 residues. In germline, CDR1 is SNHLY, CDR2 FYNNEI. Trimming stripped 7 bases from V and 4 bases from J, with 13 bases between. Source material: peripheral blood. The receptor comes from an elderly woman with acute or convalescent COVID-19. The chain uses TRBV2 and TRBJ2-5, with D possibly TRBD1 on 5 matching bases. CDR3 coding DNA: TGTGCCAGCAAAGGGGCGCTAGGAGAGACCCAGTACTTC. Residues: CASKGALGETQYF.